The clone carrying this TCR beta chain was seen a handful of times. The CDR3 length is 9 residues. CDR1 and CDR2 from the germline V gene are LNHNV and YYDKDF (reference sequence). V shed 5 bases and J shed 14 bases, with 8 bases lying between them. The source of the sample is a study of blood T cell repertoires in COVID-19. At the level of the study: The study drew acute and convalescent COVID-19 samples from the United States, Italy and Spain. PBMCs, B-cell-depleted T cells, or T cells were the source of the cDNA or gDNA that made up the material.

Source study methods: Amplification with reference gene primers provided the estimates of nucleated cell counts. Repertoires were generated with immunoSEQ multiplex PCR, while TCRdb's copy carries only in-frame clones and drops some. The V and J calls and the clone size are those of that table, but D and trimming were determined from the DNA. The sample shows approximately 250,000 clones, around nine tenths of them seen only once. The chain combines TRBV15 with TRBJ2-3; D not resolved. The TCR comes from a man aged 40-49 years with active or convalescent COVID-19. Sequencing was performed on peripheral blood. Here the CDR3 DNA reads TGTGCCACCAGCGGTCGGGTGTATTTT. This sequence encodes CATSGRVYF.